What follows are 5 T cell receptor beta chains derived from one specimen sequenced in a study of shared clonotypes between healthy human individuals. Some clones are missing from TCRdb's copy, which holds only in-frame ones; the method was immunoSEQ multiplex PCR. The data show under 2,500,000 clones, nearly 97% seen once. The sample was naive CD4+ T cells sorted from blood. As for subset: CD45RA+ positively selected. These receptors were taken from a man between 18 and 29 years old in good health.

The rearrangement uses TRBV2 and TRBJ2-3; tentative D call: TRBD2 (5 bases). V was trimmed by 9 bases and J by 2 bases, leaving 15 bases between them. Per the germline V gene, CDR1 is SNHLY and CDR2 is FYNNEI. This CDR3 is built from 14 residues. The DNA for the CDR3 is TGTGCCAGTCAGGCTGGGAGAAACACAGATACGCAGTATTTT. Amino acid sequence: CASQAGRNTDTQYF.

The count of this clone is one. The V call is TRBV4-1, the J call TRBJ2-1; D gene unclear. V shed 0 bases and J shed 0 bases, with 15 bases lying between them. This CDR3 is 18 amino acids long. CDR1 is MGHRA and CDR2 is YSYEKL in the germline V gene. CDR3: CASSQDFNGLSSYNEQFF. CDR3 coding DNA: TGCGCCAGCAGCCAAGATTTTAACGGTCTGAGCTCCTACAATGAGCAGTTCTTC.

The V gene is TRBV18, the J gene TRBJ2-2; D uncertain. Germline CDR1 reads KGHSH; CDR2 reads LQKENI. The CDR3 has 12 amino acids. Between the trimmed V and J ends, which lost 4 bases and 3 bases, there was a span of 3 bases. The CDR3 DNA reads TGTGCCAGCTCACAATACACCGGGGAGCTGTTTTTT. Its translation: CASSQYTGELFF.

The gene calls are TRBV29-1 and TRBJ2-5; D gene uncertain. CDR3 length equals 12 residues. CDR1 SQVTM and CDR2 ANQGSEA come from the germline V gene. V was shortened by 4 bases and J by 2 bases, with 8 bases between the two germline ends. The CDR3: CSVARQQETQYF. CDR3 DNA: TGCAGCGTTGCGCGGCAGCAAGAGACCCAGTACTTC.

V usage is TRBV9 and J usage is TRBJ1-5, with D possibly matching TRBD1 (6 bases). V lost 4 bases, J lost 3 bases, and 11 bases lay in between. The CDR3 has 14 residues. Looked up from germline, CDR1 is SGDLS and CDR2 is YYNGEE. CDR3 amino acids: CASSPGQFNQPQHF. The CDR3 DNA sequence: TGTGCCAGCAGCCCCGGACAGTTCAATCAGCCCCAGCATTTT.